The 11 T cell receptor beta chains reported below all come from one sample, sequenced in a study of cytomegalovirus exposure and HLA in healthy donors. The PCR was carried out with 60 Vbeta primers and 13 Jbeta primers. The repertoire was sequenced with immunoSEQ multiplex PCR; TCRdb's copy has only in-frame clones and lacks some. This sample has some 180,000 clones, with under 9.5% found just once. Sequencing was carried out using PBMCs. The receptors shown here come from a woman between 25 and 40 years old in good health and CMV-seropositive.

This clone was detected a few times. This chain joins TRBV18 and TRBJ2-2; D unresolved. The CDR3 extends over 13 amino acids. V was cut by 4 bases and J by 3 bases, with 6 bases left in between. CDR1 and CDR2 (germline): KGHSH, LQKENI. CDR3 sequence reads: CASSLQDTGELFF. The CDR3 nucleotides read TGTGCCAGCTCACTGCAGGACACCGGGGAGCTGTTTTTT.

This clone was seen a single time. CDR3 in amino acids: CASSEGGGSYNEQFF. The CDR3 DNA reads TGTGCCAGCTCCGAAGGCGGGGGCTCCTACAATGAGCAGTTCTTC. The chain is built from TRBV18 and TRBJ2-1, with 7 bases identical to TRBD2. The germline gives CDR1 KGHSH, CDR2 LQKENI. The V gene end was trimmed by 6 bases and the J gene end by 0 bases; junction bases not matched to a gene: 5. This CDR3 comprises 15 residues. The whole variable domain, filled in from reference TRBV18 and TRBJ2-1, reads NAGVMQNPRHLVRRRGQEARLRCSPMKGHSHVYWYRQLPEEGLKFMVYLQKENIIDESGMPKERFSAEFPKEGPSILRIQQVVRGDSAAYFCASSEGGGSYNEQFFGPGTRLTVL.

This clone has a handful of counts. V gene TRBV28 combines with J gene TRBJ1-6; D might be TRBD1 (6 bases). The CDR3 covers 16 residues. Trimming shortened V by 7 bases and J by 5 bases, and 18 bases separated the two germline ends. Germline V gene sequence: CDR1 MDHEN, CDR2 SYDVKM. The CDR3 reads CASTSQGSVDNSPLHF. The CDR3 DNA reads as TGTGCCAGCACATCACAGGGCTCAGTCGATAATTCACCCCTCCACTTT. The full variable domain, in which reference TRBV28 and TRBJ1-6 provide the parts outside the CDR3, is DVKVTQSSRYLVKRTGEKVFLECVQDMDHENMFWYRQDPGLGLRLIYFSYDVKMKEKGDIPEGYSVSREKKERFSLILESASTNQTSMYLCASTSQGSVDNSPLHFGNGTRLTVT.

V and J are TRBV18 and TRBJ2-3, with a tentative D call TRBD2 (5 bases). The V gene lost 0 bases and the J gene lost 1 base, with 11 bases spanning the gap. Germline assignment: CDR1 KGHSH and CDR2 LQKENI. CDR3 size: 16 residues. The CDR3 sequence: CASSPPYGIGTDTQYF. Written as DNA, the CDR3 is TGTGCCAGCTCACCACCATACGGGATAGGCACAGATACGCAGTATTTT.

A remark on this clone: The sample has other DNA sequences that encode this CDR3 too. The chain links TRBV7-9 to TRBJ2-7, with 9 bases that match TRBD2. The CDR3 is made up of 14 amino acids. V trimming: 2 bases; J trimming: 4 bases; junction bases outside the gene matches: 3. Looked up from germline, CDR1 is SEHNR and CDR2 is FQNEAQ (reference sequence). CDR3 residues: CASSLSGRPYEQYF. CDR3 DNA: TGTGCCAGCAGCTTAAGCGGGAGGCCTTACGAGCAGTACTTC.

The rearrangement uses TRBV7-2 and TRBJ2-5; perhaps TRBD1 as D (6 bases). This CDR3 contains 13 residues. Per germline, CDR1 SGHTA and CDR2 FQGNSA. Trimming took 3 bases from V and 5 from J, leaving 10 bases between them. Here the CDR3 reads CASSFTGRETQYF. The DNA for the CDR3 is TGTGCCAGCAGCTTTACAGGGCGGGAGACCCAGTACTTC.

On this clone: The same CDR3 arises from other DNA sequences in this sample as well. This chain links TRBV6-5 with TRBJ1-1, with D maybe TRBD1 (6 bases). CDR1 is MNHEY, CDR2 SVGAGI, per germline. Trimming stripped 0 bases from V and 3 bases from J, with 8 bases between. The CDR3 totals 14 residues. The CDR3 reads CASSYSGGDTEAFF. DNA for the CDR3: TGTGCCAGCAGTTACTCAGGGGGGGACACTGAAGCTTTCTTT.

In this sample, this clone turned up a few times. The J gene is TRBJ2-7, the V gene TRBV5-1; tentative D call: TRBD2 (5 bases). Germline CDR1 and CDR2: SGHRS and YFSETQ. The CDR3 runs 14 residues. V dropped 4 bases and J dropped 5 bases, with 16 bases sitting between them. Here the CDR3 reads CASSPRGALHEQYF. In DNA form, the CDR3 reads TGCGCCAGCAGCCCCCGGGGAGCTCTCCACGAGCAGTACTTC.

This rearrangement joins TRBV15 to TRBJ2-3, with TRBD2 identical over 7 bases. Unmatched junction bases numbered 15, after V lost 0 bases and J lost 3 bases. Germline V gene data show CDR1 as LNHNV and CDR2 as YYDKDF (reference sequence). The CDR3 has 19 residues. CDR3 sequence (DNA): TGTGCCACCAGCAGAGATGGGGCTCGATCTAGCGGTAGTACAGATACGCAGTATTTT. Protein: CATSRDGARSSGSTDTQYF.

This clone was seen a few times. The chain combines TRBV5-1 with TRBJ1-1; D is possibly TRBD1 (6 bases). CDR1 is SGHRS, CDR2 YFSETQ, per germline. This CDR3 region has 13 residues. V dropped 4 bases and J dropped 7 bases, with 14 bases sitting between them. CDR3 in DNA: TGCGCCAGCAGCGACCAGGGGCCAGTTGAAGCTTTCTTT. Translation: CASSDQGPVEAFF.

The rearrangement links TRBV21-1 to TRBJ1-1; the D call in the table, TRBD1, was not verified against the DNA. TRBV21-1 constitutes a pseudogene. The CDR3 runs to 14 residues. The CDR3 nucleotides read TGTGCCAGCACCGTGACAGGTTCTTGTACTGAAGCTTTCTTT. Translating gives CASTVTGSCTEAFF.